Listed here are 20 T cell receptor beta chains from one sample, sequenced in a study of Tregs in tolerant kidney transplant recipients (dated by TCRdb to the late 2010s). Library generation was performed with the immunoSEQ multiplex PCR assay. TCRdb limited this immuneACCESS table to in-frame rearrangements with V and J called. A share of clones is missing; checked studies link under half to unresolved V genes, and the rest is unexplained. The table for this sample lists 200,000 to 300,000 clones; roughly 84% of them were counted only once. Roughly 0.67% of the sample comes from the top ten. The material sequenced was CD4+ T cells from blood. These receptors were collected from a human donor in good health.

V gene TRBV7-3 combines with J gene TRBJ1-3; D is unresolved. This CDR3 is 12 amino acids long. CDR1 is SGHTA and CDR2 is FQGTGA in the germline V gene. The V gene lost 5 bases and the J gene lost 4 bases, with 6 bases spanning the gap. The CDR3 bases are TGTGCCAGCAGCCTAGGGGGAAACACCATATATTTT. This sequence encodes CASSLGGNTIYF.

The chain has TRBV18 and TRBJ1-5; TRBD1 might be the D (5 bases). V dropped 6 bases and J dropped 0 bases, with 15 bases sitting between them. The CDR3 sequence is 16 residues long. CDR1 KGHSH and CDR2 LQKENI come from the germline V gene. CDR3 coding DNA: TGTGCCAGCTCTCCCCAGGGTTCGGATAGCAATCAGCCCCAGCATTTT. Its translation: CASSPQGSDSNQPQHF.

The V gene is TRBV5-6, the J gene TRBJ2-7; 11 nucleotides match TRBD1. Looked up from germline, CDR1 is SGHDT and CDR2 is YYEEEE. V gave up 4 bases and J gave up 1 base; unmatched junction bases: 10. The CDR3 sequence is 17 residues long. In DNA, the CDR3 is TGTGCCAGCAGCCAGGACAGGGGGCGGAGGATTTCCTACGAGCAGTACTTC. Translated, it gives CASSQDRGRRISYEQYF.

This chain uses TRBV2 with TRBJ2-3, with TRBD2 as a possible D gene (6 bases). Germline V CDR1 and CDR2: SNHLY, FYNNEI. The CDR3 is 12 amino acids. V was shortened by 10 bases and J by 0 bases, with 8 bases between the two germline ends. The DNA for the CDR3 is TGTGCCACTGGGGGGAGCACAGATACGCAGTATTTT. Amino acid sequence: CATGGSTDTQYF. Full variable domain (missing parts from reference TRBV2 and TRBJ2-3): EPEVTQTPSHQVTQMGQEVILRCVPISNHLYFYWYRQILGQKVEFLVSFYNNEISEKSEIFDDQFSVERPDGSNFTLKIRSTKLEDSAMYFCATGGSTDTQYFGPGTRLTVL.

The chain combines TRBV7-9 with TRBJ1-2; 8 positions agree with TRBD1. The CDR3 length is 14 residues. CDR1 SEHNR and CDR2 FQNEAQ come from the germline V gene (reference sequence). V shed 8 bases, J shed 1 base, and the junction held 6 bases outside the gene matches. The CDR3 region is CASGTGGGNYGYTF. The CDR3 DNA sequence: TGTGCCAGCGGTACAGGGGGAGGTAACTATGGCTACACCTTC.

The chain uses TRBV6-5 and TRBJ2-3; a weak D match, TRBD2 (6 bases). CDR1 MNHEY and CDR2 SVGAGI come from the germline V gene. Trimming shortened V by 0 bases and J by 4 bases, and 14 bases separated the two germline ends. This CDR3 spans 16 amino acids. CDR3 DNA: TGTGCCAGCAGTTACTCCGGGGGTAGCGGCGCAGATACGCAGTATTTT. This codes for CASSYSGGSGADTQYF.

This chain uses TRBV5-6 with TRBJ2-3; 12 bases are shared with TRBD2. With 0 bases clipped from V and 6 bases from J, the junction kept 8 bases outside the gene matches. Germline lookup yields CDR1 SGHDT and CDR2 YYEEEE. The CDR3 spans 17 residues. DNA for the CDR3: TGTGCCAGCAGCTTGGGGCTAGCGGGGGGGCCTACGGATACGCAGTATTTT. Amino acids: CASSLGLAGGPTDTQYF.

V gene TRBV2 combines with J gene TRBJ2-7, with 9 bases matching TRBD2. V shed 6 bases, J shed 5 bases, and the junction held 8 bases outside the gene matches. The CDR3 runs to 14 residues. The germline CDR1 and CDR2 sequences are SNHLY and FYNNEI. In nucleotides, the CDR3 is TGTGCCAGCAGCGTAGGACTAGCGCGAAACGAGCAGTACTTC. It yields the protein CASSVGLARNEQYF.

The chain joins TRBV6-5 to TRBJ2-3; D might be TRBD2 (5 bases). The V and J ends lost 0 bases and 0 bases respectively, with 10 bases between them. This CDR3 region has 16 residues. From germline, CDR1 is MNHEY and CDR2 SVGAGI. This CDR3 reads CASSYSLRASTDTQYF. CDR3 coding DNA: TGTGCCAGCAGTTACTCGTTGCGGGCCAGCACAGATACGCAGTATTTT.

This chain uses TRBV5-4 with TRBJ2-3; the D gene is possibly TRBD1 (5 bases). The germline V gene has CDR1 SGHNT and CDR2 YYREEE (reference sequence). This CDR3 is 15 amino acids long. V shed 1 base and J shed 4 bases, with 13 bases lying between them. The CDR3 DNA reads as TGTGCCAGCAGCTTGACGCAGGGCCAGGCAGATACGCAGTATTTT. Its translation is CASSLTQGQADTQYF.

The rearrangement joins TRBV5-1 to TRBJ2-7; 9 nucleotides match TRBD1. The CDR3 contains 13 residues. J was trimmed by 3 bases and V by 7 bases; bases with no gene match: 5. Looked up from germline, CDR1 is SGHRS and CDR2 is YFSETQ. The CDR3 DNA sequence: TGCGCCAGCGGCCGGGACAGGGACTACGAGCAGTACTTC. Translated, it gives CASGRDRDYEQYF.

Worth noting for this clone: Other DNA sequences within the sample encode an identical CDR3. The genes are TRBV29-1 and TRBJ2-3; D ambiguous. Trimming removed 0 bases at V and 3 bases at J, with 4 bases between. Germline V gene data show CDR1 as SQVTM and CDR2 as ANQGSEA. The CDR3 extends over 12 amino acids. The CDR3 nucleotides are TGCAGCGTTGAAGAGGGGACAGATACGCAGTATTTT. Its protein is CSVEEGTDTQYF.

The chain couples TRBV11-2 to TRBJ1-3; tentative D call: TRBD1 (5 bases). V lost 1 base and J 0 bases, leaving 10 bases between the germline ends. CDR3 length equals 16 residues. Looked up from germline, CDR1 is SGHAT and CDR2 is FQNNGV. CDR3 coding DNA: TGTGCCAGCAGCTTAGCGAGGGGCAACTCTGGAAACACCATATATTTT. Translating it yields CASSLARGNSGNTIYF.

The J gene is TRBJ2-3, the V gene TRBV19; 8 bases are a match to TRBD1. Trimming cost V 9 bases and J 5 bases; bases outside gene matches: 7. The CDR3 consists of 13 residues. Per the germline V gene, CDR1 is LNHDA and CDR2 is SQIVND (reference sequence). DNA for the CDR3: TGTGCCAGCGGACAGGGTGGTGGAGATACGCAGTATTTT. Translated: CASGQGGGDTQYF.

The chain couples TRBV29-1 to TRBJ2-1, with D possibly matching TRBD2 (5 bases). Germline CDR1 is SQVTM and CDR2 is ANQGSEA. The CDR3 is 15 amino acids. V lost 8 bases, J lost 0 bases, and 17 bases lay in between. CDR3 nucleotide sequence: TGCAGCAGCCGCGGGCAGGCCAACTCCTACAATGAGCAGTTCTTC. It yields the protein CSSRGQANSYNEQFF.

J is TRBJ1-3 and V is TRBV11-2, with TRBD1 matching over 12 bases. CDR1 and CDR2 from the germline V gene are SGHAT and FQNNGV. The CDR3 spans 15 residues. The V gene end was trimmed by 7 bases and the J gene end by 3 bases; junction bases not matched to a gene: 4. DNA for the CDR3: TGTGCCAGCAACAGGGACAGGGGGCTTGGAAACACCATATATTTT. Translating gives CASNRDRGLGNTIYF. Drawing the rest from reference TRBV11-2 and TRBJ1-3, the complete variable domain is EAGVAQSPRYKIIEKRQSVAFWCNPISGHATLYWYQQILGQGPKLLIQFQNNGVVDDSQLPKDRFSAERLKGVDSTLKIQPAKLEDSAVYLCASNRDRGLGNTIYFGEGSWLTVV.

The sample holds one count of this clone. The chain employs TRBV12-5 and TRBJ2-1, with 10 bases identical to TRBD1. Per the germline V gene, CDR1 is LGHNT and CDR2 is FRNRAP. The CDR3 is 16 residues long. Unmatched junction bases numbered 10, after V lost 4 bases and J lost 7 bases. This CDR3 reads CASGYTAGTGDNEQFF. In nucleotides, the CDR3 is TGTGCTAGTGGTTATACGGCGGGGACAGGGGATAATGAGCAGTTCTTC.

The gene calls are TRBV6-6 and TRBJ1-2; D is possibly TRBD1 (5 bases). The CDR3 length is 14 residues. Germline values: CDR1 MNHNY, CDR2 SVGAGI (reference sequence). With 5 bases removed from V and 2 bases from J, the gap between germline ends came to 12 bases. CDR3 sequence (DNA): TGTGCCAGCAGTACCCAGACAGAAAACTATGGCTACACCTTC. This codes for CASSTQTENYGYTF.

The chain links TRBV11-2 to TRBJ2-5; D might be TRBD1 (6 bases). The CDR3 extends over 15 amino acids. Deletions cut 5 bases from V and 2 bases from J, with 15 bases between. The germline V gene has CDR1 SGHAT and CDR2 FQNNGV. The CDR3 loop is CASSLQGQGQETQYF. CDR3 nucleotide sequence: TGTGCCAGCAGCCTCCAGGGACAAGGACAAGAGACCCAGTACTTC.

CDR3 DNA: TGTGCCAGCAGCGCCGGGACCGGTAATAATTCACCCCTCCACTTT. It codes for CASSAGTGNNSPLHF. V gene TRBV5-4 combines with J gene TRBJ1-6; possible D gene TRBD1, 5 bases. With 4 bases removed from V and 5 bases from J, the gap between germline ends came to 13 bases. Germline V gives CDR1 SGHNT, CDR2 YYREEE (reference sequence). The CDR3 consists of 15 residues.